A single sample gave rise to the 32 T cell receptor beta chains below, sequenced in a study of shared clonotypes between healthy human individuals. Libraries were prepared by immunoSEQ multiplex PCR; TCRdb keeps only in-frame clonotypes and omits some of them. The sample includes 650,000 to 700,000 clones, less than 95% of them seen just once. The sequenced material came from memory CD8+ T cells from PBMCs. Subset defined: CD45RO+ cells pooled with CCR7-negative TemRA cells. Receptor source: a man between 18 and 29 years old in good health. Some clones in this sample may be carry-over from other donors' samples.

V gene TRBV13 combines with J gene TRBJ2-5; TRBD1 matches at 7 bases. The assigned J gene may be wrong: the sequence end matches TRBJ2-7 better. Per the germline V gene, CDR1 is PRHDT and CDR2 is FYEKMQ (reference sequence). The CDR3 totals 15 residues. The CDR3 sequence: CASLRGGPSSYEQYF. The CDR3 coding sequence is TGTGCCAGCCTGAGAGGGGGCCCGAGCTCCTACGAGCAGTACTTC.

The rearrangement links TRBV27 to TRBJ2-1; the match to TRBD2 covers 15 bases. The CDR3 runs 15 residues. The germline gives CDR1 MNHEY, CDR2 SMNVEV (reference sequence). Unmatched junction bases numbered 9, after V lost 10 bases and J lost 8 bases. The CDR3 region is CATRGLAGGLDEQFF. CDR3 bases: TGTGCCACCAGGGGACTAGCGGGAGGACTAGATGAGCAGTTCTTC.

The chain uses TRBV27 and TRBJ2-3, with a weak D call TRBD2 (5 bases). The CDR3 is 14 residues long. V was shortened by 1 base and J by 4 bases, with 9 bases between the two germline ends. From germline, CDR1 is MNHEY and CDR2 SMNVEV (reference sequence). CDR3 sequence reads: CASSLFTRADTQYF. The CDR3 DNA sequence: TGTGCCAGCAGTTTATTTACTAGAGCAGATACGCAGTATTTT.

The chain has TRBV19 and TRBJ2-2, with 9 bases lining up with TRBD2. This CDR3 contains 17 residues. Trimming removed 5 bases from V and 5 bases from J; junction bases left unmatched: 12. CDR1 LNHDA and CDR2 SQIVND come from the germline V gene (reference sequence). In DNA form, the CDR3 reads TGTGCCAGTAGTCATACATCGCTAGCGGGAAGGACCGGGGAGCTGTTTTTT. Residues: CASSHTSLAGRTGELFF. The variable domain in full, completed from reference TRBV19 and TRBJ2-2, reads DGGITQSPKYLFRKEGQNVTLSCEQNLNHDAMYWYRQDPGQGLRLIYYSQIVNDFQKGDIAEGYSVSREKKESFPLTVTSAQKNPTAFYLCASSHTSLAGRTGELFFGEGSRLTVL.

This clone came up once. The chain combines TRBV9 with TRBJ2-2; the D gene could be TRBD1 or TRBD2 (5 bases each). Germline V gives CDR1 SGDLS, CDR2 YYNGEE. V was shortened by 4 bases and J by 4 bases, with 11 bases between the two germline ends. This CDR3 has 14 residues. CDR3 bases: TGTGCCAGCAGCTCCCGAGGGGCCACCGGGGAGCTGTTTTTT. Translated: CASSSRGATGELFF.

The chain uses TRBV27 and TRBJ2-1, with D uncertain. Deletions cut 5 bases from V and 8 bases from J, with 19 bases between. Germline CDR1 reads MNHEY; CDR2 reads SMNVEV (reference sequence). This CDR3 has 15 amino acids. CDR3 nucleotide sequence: TGTGCCAGCAGTCCCTTAACCCTTCTTGGGCATGAGCAGTTCTTC. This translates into CASSPLTLLGHEQFF.

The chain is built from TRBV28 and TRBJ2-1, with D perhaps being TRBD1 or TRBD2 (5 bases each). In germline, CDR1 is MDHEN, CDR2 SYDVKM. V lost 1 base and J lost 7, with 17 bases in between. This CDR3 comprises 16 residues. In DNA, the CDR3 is TGTGCCAGCAGTTTATCGGACCTCAGGGAGTTGAATGAGCAGTTCTTC. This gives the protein CASSLSDLRELNEQFF.

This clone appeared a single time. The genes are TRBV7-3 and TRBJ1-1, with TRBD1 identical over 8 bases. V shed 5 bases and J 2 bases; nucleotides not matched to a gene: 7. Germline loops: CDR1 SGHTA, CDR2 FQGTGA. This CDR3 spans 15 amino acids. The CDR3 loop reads CASSGNRGTNTEAFF. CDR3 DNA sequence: TGTGCCAGCAGCGGGAACAGGGGGACAAACACTGAAGCTTTCTTT.

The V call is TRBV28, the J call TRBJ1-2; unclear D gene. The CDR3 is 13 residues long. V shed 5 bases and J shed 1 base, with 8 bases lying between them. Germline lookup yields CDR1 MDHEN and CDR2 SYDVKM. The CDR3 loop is CASSRTLNYGYTF. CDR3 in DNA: TGTGCCAGCAGTCGGACGCTTAACTATGGCTACACCTTC.

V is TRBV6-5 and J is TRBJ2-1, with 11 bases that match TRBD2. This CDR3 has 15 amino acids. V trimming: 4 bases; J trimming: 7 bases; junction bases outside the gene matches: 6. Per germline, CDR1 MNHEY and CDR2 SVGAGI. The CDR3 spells CASSWLAGGANEQFF. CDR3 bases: TGTGCCAGCAGTTGGTTAGCGGGAGGGGCGAATGAGCAGTTCTTC.

The CDR3 nucleotides read TGTGCCAGCAGTTACGGGGACGGCTACGAGCAGTACTTC. This gives the protein CASSYGDGYEQYF. The chain employs TRBV6-5 and TRBJ2-7; D possibly matches TRBD1 or TRBD2 (5 bases each). This CDR3 comprises 13 residues. Germline V gene sequence: CDR1 MNHEY, CDR2 SVGAGI. The germline V and J ends were trimmed by 2 bases and 3 bases, with 8 bases remaining between them.

The CDR3, as DNA: TGTGCCAGCTCACCAACAAAGGGGCTAGCGGGGCCCACAGATACGCAGTATTTT. The encoded protein is CASSPTKGLAGPTDTQYF. The chain combines TRBV18 with TRBJ2-3; 9 bases are shared with TRBD2. In germline, CDR1 is KGHSH, CDR2 LQKENI. Unmatched junction bases numbered 11, after V lost 2 bases and J lost 2 bases. CDR3 length equals 18 residues.

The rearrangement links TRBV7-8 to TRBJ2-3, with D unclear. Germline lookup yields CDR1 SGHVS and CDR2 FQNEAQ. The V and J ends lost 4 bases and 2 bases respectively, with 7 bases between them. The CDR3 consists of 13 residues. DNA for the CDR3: TGTGCCAGCAGCTCCACCTACACAGATACGCAGTATTTT. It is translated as CASSSTYTDTQYF.

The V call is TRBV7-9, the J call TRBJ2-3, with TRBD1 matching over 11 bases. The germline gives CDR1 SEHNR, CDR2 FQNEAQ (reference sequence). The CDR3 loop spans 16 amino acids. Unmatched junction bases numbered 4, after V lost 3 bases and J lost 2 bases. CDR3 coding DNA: TGTGCCAGCAGCTTCGGACAGGGGGCGAACACAGATACGCAGTATTTT. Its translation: CASSFGQGANTDTQYF. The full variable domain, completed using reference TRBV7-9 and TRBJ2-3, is DTGVSQNPRHKITKRGQNVTFRCDPISEHNRLYWYRQTLGQGPEFLTYFQNEAQLEKSRLLSDRFSAERPKGSFSTLEIQRTEQGDSAMYLCASSFGQGANTDTQYFGPGTRLTVL.

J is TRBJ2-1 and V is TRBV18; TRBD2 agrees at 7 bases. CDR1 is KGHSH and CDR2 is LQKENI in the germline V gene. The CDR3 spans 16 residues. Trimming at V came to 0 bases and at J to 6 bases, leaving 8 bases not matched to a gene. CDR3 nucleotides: TGTGCCAGCTCACCACCGCGGGGGAGGGCCCTCAATGAGCAGTTCTTC. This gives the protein CASSPPRGRALNEQFF.

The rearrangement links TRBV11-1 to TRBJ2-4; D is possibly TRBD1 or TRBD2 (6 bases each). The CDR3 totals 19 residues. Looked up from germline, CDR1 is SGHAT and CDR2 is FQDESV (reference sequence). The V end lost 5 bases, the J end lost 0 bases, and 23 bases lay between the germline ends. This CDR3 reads CASSLHGGHLNLAKNIQYF. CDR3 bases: TGTGCCAGCAGCCTACACGGGGGACACCTCAATTTAGCCAAAAACATTCAGTACTTC.

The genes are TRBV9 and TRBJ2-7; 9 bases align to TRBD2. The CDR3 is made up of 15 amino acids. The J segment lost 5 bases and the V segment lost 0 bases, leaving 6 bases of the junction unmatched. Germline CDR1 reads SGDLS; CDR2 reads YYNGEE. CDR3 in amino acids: CASSVVPSGIHEQYF. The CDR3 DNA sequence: TGTGCCAGCAGCGTAGTCCCTAGCGGGATCCACGAGCAGTACTTC.

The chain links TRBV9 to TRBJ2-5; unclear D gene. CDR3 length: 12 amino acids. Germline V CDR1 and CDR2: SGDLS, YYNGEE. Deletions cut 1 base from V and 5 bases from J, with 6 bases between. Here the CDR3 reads CASSVLGETQYF. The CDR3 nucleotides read TGTGCCAGCAGCGTACTGGGTGAGACCCAGTACTTC. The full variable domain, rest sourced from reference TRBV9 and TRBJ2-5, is DSGVTQTPKHLITATGQRVTLRCSPRSGDLSVYWYQQSLDQGLQFLIQYYNGEERAKGNILERFSAQQFPDLHSELNLSSLELGDSALYFCASSVLGETQYFGPGTRLLVL.

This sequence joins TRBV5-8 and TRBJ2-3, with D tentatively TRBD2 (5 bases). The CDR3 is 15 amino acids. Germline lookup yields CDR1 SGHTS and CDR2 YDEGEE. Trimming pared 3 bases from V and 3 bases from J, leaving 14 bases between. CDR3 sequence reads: CASSWGRLRTDTQYF. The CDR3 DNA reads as TGTGCCAGCAGCTGGGGTCGACTAAGGACAGATACGCAGTATTTT.

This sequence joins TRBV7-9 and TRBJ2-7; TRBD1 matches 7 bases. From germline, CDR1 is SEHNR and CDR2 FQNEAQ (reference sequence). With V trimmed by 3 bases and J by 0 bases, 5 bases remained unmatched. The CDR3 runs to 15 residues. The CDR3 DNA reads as TGTGCCAGCAGCTTGCCGACAGGGAACTCCTACGAGCAGTACTTC. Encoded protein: CASSLPTGNSYEQYF.

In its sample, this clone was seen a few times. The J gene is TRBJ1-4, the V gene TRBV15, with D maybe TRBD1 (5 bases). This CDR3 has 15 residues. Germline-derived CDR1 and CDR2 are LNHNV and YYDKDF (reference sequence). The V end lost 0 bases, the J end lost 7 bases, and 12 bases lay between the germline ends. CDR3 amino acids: CATSRDGRDGEKLFF. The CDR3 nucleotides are TGTGCCACCAGCAGAGATGGGAGGGACGGTGAAAAACTGTTTTTT. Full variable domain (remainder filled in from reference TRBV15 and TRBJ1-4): DAMVIQNPRYQVTQFGKPVTLSCSQTLNHNVMYWYQQKSSQAPKLLFHYYDKDFNNEADTPDNFQSRRPNTSFCFLDIRSPGLGDTAMYLCATSRDGRDGEKLFFGSGTQLSVL.

CDR3 region: CASLGRGRGYTF. The CDR3 DNA follows: TGCGCCAGCCTGGGGAGGGGACGTGGCTACACCTTC. The rearrangement joins TRBV10-2 to TRBJ1-2; the D gene is possibly TRBD1 (5 bases). Germline V lookup: CDR1 WSHSY, CDR2 SAAADI. V lost 8 bases and J 7 bases, leaving 14 bases between the germline ends. The CDR3 is 12 amino acids.

The CDR3 region is CAWLVRGFLYTEAFF. In DNA, the CDR3 is TGTGCCTGGTTAGTCAGGGGATTTTTGTACACTGAAGCTTTCTTT. The V gene is TRBV30, the J gene TRBJ1-1; D perhaps matches TRBD1 (6 bases). Germline V gene sequence: CDR1 GTSNPN, CDR2 SVGIG (reference sequence). This CDR3 is built from 15 residues. Trimming took 5 bases from V and 3 from J, leaving 19 bases between them.

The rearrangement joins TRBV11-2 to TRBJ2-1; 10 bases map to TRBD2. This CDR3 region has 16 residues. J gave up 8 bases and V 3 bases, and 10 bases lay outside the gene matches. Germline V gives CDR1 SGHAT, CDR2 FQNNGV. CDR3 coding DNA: TGTGCCAGCAGCTTCTATCCTAGCGGGAGTCCCTATGAGCAGTTCTTC. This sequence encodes CASSFYPSGSPYEQFF.

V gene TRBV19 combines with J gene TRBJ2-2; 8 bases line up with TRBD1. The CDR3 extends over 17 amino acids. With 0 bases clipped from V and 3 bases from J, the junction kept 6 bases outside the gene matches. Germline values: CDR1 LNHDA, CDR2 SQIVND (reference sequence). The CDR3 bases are TGTGCCAGTAGTATAGAAACAGGGGGGTCCTACACCGGGGAGCTGTTTTTT. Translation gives CASSIETGGSYTGELFF.

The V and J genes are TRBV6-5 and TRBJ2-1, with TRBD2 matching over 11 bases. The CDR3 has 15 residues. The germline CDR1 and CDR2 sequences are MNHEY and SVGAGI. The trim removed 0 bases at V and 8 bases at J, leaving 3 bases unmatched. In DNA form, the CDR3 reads TGTGCCAGCAGTTACTCGCTAGCGGGAGGCGATGAGCAGTTCTTC. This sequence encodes CASSYSLAGGDEQFF.

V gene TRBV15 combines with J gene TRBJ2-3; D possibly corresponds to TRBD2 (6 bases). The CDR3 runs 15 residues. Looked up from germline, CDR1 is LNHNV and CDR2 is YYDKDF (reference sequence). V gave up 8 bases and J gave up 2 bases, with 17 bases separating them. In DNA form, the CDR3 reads TGTGCCACCGCCCCCTCGCCGGGAGTCACAGATACGCAGTATTTT. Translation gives CATAPSPGVTDTQYF.

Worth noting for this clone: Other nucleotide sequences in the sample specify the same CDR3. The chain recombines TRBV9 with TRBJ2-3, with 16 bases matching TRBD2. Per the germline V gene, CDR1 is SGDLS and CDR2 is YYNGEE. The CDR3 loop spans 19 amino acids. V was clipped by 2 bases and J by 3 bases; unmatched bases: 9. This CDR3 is CASSVEPGLAGGPTDTQYF. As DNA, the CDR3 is TGTGCCAGCAGCGTGGAACCGGGACTAGCGGGAGGGCCAACAGATACGCAGTATTTT.

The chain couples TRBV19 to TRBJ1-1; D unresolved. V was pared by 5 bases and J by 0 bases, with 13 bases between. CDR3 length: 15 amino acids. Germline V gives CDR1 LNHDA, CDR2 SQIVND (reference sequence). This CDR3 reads CASSSGLGLNTEAFF. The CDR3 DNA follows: TGTGCCAGTAGTTCAGGACTGGGTCTGAACACTGAAGCTTTCTTT.

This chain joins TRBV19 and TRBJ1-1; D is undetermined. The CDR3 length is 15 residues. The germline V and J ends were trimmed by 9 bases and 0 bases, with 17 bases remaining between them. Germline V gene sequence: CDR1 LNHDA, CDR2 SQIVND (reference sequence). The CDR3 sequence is CASTGWPGLNTEAFF. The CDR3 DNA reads TGTGCCAGCACCGGATGGCCAGGCTTGAACACTGAAGCTTTCTTT.

The chain's CDR3 is CSVEGLAHSYNEQFF. CDR3 DNA sequence: TGCAGCGTTGAAGGCCTAGCGCATTCCTACAATGAGCAGTTCTTC. The J gene is TRBJ2-1, the V gene TRBV29-1, with D possibly TRBD2 on 6 matching bases. The CDR3 contains 15 residues. Germline CDR1 and CDR2: SQVTM and ANQGSEA. The germline V and J ends were trimmed by 1 base and 1 base, with 11 bases remaining between them.

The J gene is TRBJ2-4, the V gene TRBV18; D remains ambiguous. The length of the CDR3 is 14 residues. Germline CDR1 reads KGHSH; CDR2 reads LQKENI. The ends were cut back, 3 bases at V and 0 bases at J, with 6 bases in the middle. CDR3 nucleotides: TGTGCCAGCTCACCGGCGGTAGCCAAAAACATTCAGTACTTC. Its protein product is CASSPAVAKNIQYF.